The rows below give T cell receptor beta chains drawn from one sample of a study of shared clonotypes between healthy human individuals. Sequencing used immunoSEQ multiplex PCR; TCRdb keeps in-frame clones, though not all of them. This table holds over a million clones, around 78% found once. Sequenced sample: memory CD4+ T cells from PBMCs. These receptors originate from a man aged 18 to 29 in good health. Some clones in this sample may be carry-over from other donors' samples. CDR3s leave out the opening cysteine and the closing phenylalanine or tryptophan. Each record gives: V gene, CDR3 protein.

v_gene: TRBV19
CDR3aa: ASRPLSSPYGYT

v_gene: TRBV7-9
CDR3aa: ASSLGGGDSYTEQY

v_gene: TRBV28
CDR3aa: ASSVGSFYGYT

v_gene: TRBV7-2
CDR3aa: ASSPPTGTHYNEQF

v_gene: TRBV5-1
CDR3aa: ASALAGDADTQY

v_gene: TRBV27
CDR3aa: ASSQRVTSGRAVGELF

v_gene: TRBV6-4
CDR3aa: ASSDSGTPNTEAF

v_gene: TRBV5-4
CDR3aa: ASSPGGRGANEQF

v_gene: TRBV4-2
CDR3aa: ASSQGPLRSSTDTQY

v_gene: TRBV7-2
CDR3aa: ASSPGLAGETQY

v_gene: TRBV4-1
CDR3aa: ASSQLADLLSYEQY

v_gene: TRBV6-1
CDR3aa: ASSETGKSEQY

v_gene: TRBV11-2
CDR3aa: ASSLVRGANVLT

v_gene: TRBV28
CDR3aa: ASNSGGYEQY

v_gene: TRBV28
CDR3aa: ASSRVGLEIGANYGYT

v_gene: TRBV4-1
CDR3aa: ASSQVALAGYNEQF

v_gene: TRBV9
CDR3aa: ASSVGTYGYT

v_gene: TRBV5-1
CDR3aa: ASSLGSSGPGDTQY

v_gene: TRBV18
CDR3aa: ASSPSGAYNEQF

v_gene: TRBV5-4
CDR3aa: ASSAPGQGRANVLT

v_gene: TRBV6-1
CDR3aa: ASSQDTEYNEQF

v_gene: TRBV4-1
CDR3aa: ASSQVGQGLFGNTIY

v_gene: TRBV7-2
CDR3aa: ASSFSVDTEAF

v_gene: TRBV5-6
CDR3aa: ASSLPGNTEAF

v_gene: TRBV6-6
CDR3aa: ASSFILEVGNTIY

v_gene: TRBV6-5
CDR3aa: ASSRGGAYEQY

v_gene: TRBV9
CDR3aa: ASRRQGVRTEAF

v_gene: TRBV2
CDR3aa: ASSLDRPNEQF

v_gene: TRBV5-1
CDR3aa: ASSLLAGAFYEQY

v_gene: TRBV28
CDR3aa: ASSLSLAYNEQF

v_gene: TRBV7-2
CDR3aa: ASSFADYNEQF

v_gene: TRBV4-1
CDR3aa: ASSQTREHNSPLH

v_gene: TRBV30
CDR3aa: AWRGGARATEAF

v_gene: TRBV5-1
CDR3aa: ASSLASRSNTGELF

v_gene: TRBV13
CDR3aa: ASKGRSQETQY

v_gene: TRBV7-6
CDR3aa: ASSLPAGPSYEQY

v_gene: TRBV6-5
CDR3aa: ASGLGLAGTDTQY

v_gene: TRBV18
CDR3aa: ASLPADGDQETQY

v_gene: TRBV6-1
CDR3aa: ASSEVGAGGAF

v_gene: TRBV6-6
CDR3aa: ASMKVATQETQY

v_gene: TRBV28
CDR3aa: ASTPGLALNEQF

v_gene: TRBV11-1
CDR3aa: ASSIRDSGTGYT

v_gene: TRBV28
CDR3aa: ASSLPPSRVDTGELF

v_gene: TRBV11-2
CDR3aa: ASSFQGNEQF

v_gene: TRBV4-3
CDR3aa: ASSQAQAGGADTQY

v_gene: TRBV5-1
CDR3aa: ASSLELAVSHEQY

v_gene: TRBV5-6
CDR3aa: ASSLPMNTEAF

v_gene: TRBV5-4
CDR3aa: ASSSRTDSGTDTQY

v_gene: TRBV4-2
CDR3aa: ASSQGQGTSGQPQH

v_gene: TRBV2
CDR3aa: ASIEDNDVGRGLYGYT

v_gene: TRBV5-4
CDR3aa: ASSLGGRGSVDYGYT

v_gene: TRBV28
CDR3aa: ASSLAISLLIGAF

v_gene: TRBV2
CDR3aa: ASGVFGGAEAF

v_gene: TRBV5-1
CDR3aa: ASSLEGTKGETQY

v_gene: TRBV5-1
CDR3aa: ASSLGIGGGGAEKLF

v_gene: TRBV27
CDR3aa: ASRYGTSGSYEQF

v_gene: TRBV19
CDR3aa: ASSITGPGQPQH